This is a list of T cell receptor beta chains from one sample in a study of blood T cells in healthy people across ages. Each CDR3 protein gets one entry after TCRdb re-called the 5' RACE reads with MiXCR. The sample has approximately 1.5 million distinct CDR3 sequences; approximately 43% are singletons. Sample: blood. These TCRs come from a woman aged 18-35 years in good health. The conserved cysteine and the conserved F or W are not part of the CDR3 here.

J gene,CDR3 length,V gene,CDR3 protein
.,13,TRBV15,ATSIDRGIYNEQY
TRBJ2-2,14,TRBV9,ASSVEVRSNTGELF
TRBJ2-1,14,TRBV24-1,ATSDFEGSRYNEQF
TRBJ2-1,16,TRBV27,ASSLITYQRGLNNEQF
TRBJ1-1,11,TRBV5-1,ASRGTINTEAF
TRBJ2-3,13,TRBV7-8,ASSLRGTGTDTQY
TRBJ1-1,11,TRBV20-1,SAGGPGIPKAF
TRBJ1-1,11,TRBV20-1,SARGTENTEAF
TRBJ2-7,12,TRBV2,ASTTTGGNYEQY
TRBJ2-3,13,TRBV6-2/TRBV6-3,ASSLGLANTDTQY
TRBJ2-7,14,TRBV4-3,ASSLNTRDRAYEQY
TRBJ2-1,12,TRBV11-2,ASSLDTGGNEQF
TRBJ2-7,13,TRBV7-2,ASSFLAGSSGEQY
TRBJ2-7,12,TRBV28,ASSWIAGVYEQY
TRBJ2-2,9,TRBV5-1,ASALGGELF
TRBJ2-2,12,TRBV29-1,SVVAGVEAGELF
TRBJ2-5,12,TRBV29-1,SVDSGRDGETQY
TRBJ2-2,13,TRBV7-3,ASSLHTKNTGELF
TRBJ2-7,10,TRBV12-3/TRBV12-4,ASTEGIHEQY
TRBJ1-2,11,TRBV12-3/TRBV12-4,ASRLTGGWGYT
TRBJ1-2,15,TRBV27,ASSWGTGRFDNYGYT
TRBJ2-5,12,TRBV9,ASSVDGPPGAQY
TRBJ1-5,12,TRBV3-1,ASSPLRSNQPQH
.,14,TRBV10-3,AISVRGTSVYNEQY
TRBJ2-3,13,TRBV20-1,SARGPTGATDTQY
TRBJ2-1,13,TRBV4-2,ASSPTFSGRNEQF
TRBJ2-7,13,TRBV9,ASSVGLAGGHEQY
TRBJ2-1,13,TRBV3-1,ASSQRGLASNEQF
TRBJ1-1,13,TRBV12-3/TRBV12-4,ASSRRGGANTEAF
TRBJ1-1,11,TRBV29-1,SVDEGRETEAF
TRBJ2-1,13,TRBV27,ANPTQGGSCNEQF
TRBJ1-1,11,TRBV29-1,SARGIMVTEAF
TRBJ2-5,14,TRBV2,ASSDMAGGLENEQY
TRBJ2-1,13,TRBV29-1,SVDPLGGFRNEQF
TRBJ1-2,11,TRBV20-1,SARDWRGGGYT
TRBJ2-1,15,TRBV20-1,SARDWRTSGGAREQF
TRBJ2-2,12,TRBV5-1,ASSVDRYTGELF
TRBJ2-1,14,TRBV12-3/TRBV12-4,ASIPGGGRLVDEQF
TRBJ1-2,12,TRBV29-1,SVPPGQGMGGYT
TRBJ2-7,12,TRBV27,ASSPGTGGKEQY
TRBJ2-2,13,TRBV6-6,ASSYLGSDTGELF
TRBJ1-1,13,TRBV20-1,SATRTGGLNTEAF
TRBJ1-2,11,TRBV6-2/TRBV6-3,ASSYGPDYGYT
TRBJ1-4,14,TRBV12-3/TRBV12-4,ASSFRQPPTNEKLF
TRBJ2-1,14,TRBV5-1,ASSLASGVTYNEQF
TRBJ2-7,12,TRBV3-1,ASSQGVTSYEQY
TRBJ1-2,12,TRBV6-5,ASRIGQGIYGYT
TRBJ2-7,14,TRBV27,ASSPPRRATSYEQY
TRBJ2-1,13,TRBV7-9,ASSLIGVPYNEQF
TRBJ1-2,14,TRBV6-2/TRBV6-3,ASSPSLGRKAYGYT